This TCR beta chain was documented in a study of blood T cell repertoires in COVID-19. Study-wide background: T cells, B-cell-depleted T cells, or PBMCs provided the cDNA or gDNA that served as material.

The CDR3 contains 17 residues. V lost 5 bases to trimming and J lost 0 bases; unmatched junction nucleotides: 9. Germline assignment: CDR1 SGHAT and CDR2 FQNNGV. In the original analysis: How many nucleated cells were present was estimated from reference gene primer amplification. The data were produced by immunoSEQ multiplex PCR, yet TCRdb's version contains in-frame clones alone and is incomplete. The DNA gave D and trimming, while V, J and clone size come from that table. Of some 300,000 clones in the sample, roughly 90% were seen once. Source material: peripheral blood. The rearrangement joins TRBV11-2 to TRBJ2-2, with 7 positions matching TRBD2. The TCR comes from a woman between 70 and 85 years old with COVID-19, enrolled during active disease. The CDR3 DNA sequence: TGTGCCAGCAGCCTAGTAGGGAGGGGCCCGAACACCGGGGAGCTGTTTTTT. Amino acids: CASSLVGRGPNTGELFF.